The entry below describes one T cell receptor beta chain. Its antigen is currently unknown. The CDR3 sequence is 13 residues long. Per the germline V gene, CDR1 is SNHLY and CDR2 is FYNNEI. Trimming took off 6 bases at V and 1 base at J, with 9 bases between the two ends. This sample is part of a study of T cell repertoires in cytomegalovirus infection. Study information: Public TCR beta signature analysis indicated the presence of both CMV infection and matching HLA type.

TCRdb reanalysed the reads using MiXCR and keeps one entry per CDR3 protein. The sample has about 160,000 distinct CDR3 sequences; 15% to 20% are singletons. Points from the study as a whole: Based on cumulative public TCR beta family frequency, carriers of CMV plus the relevant HLA were identified. The response measured ex vivo was dominated by TCR beta clonotypes (HLA-C-restricted and CMV-specific).

The sample consisted of CD8+ T cells from PBMCs. The chain joins TRBV2 to TRBJ1-1; D is perhaps TRBD1 (5 bases). The receptor was isolated from a human donor in good health (CMV status not recorded). Some clones in this sample may be carry-over from other donors' samples. The CDR3 is CASRVTGNTEAFF. The CDR3 DNA reads as TGTGCCAGCAGGGTCACAGGGAACACTGAAGCTTTCTTT.